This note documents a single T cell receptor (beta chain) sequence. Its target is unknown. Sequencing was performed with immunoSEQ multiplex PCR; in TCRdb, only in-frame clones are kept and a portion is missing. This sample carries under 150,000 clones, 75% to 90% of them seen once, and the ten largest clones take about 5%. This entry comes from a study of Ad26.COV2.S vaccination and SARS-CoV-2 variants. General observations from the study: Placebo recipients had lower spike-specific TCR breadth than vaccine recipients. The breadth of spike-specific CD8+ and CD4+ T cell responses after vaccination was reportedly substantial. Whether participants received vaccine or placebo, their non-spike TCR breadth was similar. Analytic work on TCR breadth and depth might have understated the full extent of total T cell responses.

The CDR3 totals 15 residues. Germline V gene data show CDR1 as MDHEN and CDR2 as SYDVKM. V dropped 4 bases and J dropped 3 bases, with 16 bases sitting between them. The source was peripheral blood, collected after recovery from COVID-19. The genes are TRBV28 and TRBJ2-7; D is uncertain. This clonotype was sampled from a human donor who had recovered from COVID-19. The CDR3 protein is CASSSRDVIHYEQYF. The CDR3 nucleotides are TGTGCCAGCAGTTCCAGAGACGTTATCCACTACGAGCAGTACTTC.